The subject of this entry is one TCR beta chain. The data were taken from a study of blood T cell repertoires in COVID-19. The overall study: In each case, the material was cDNA or gDNA derived from T cells, B-cell-depleted T cells, or PBMCs.

In assigning cohorts, the study relied on participant-reported clinical history. Germline-derived CDR1 and CDR2 are MDHEN and SYDVKM. This CDR3 is 11 amino acids long. The V and J ends lost 8 bases and 3 bases respectively, with 7 bases between them. Authors' processing steps: Reference gene primer amplification gave nucleated cell count estimates. Measured with immunoSEQ multiplex PCR; TCRdb has only the in-frame clones, and not every one. V, J and clone size were drawn from that table, and D and trimming were deduced from the DNA. Here the sample spans 280,000 or so clones, 90% being singletons. The TCR comes from a woman aged 18-35 years with acute COVID-19. Sequencing was done on a sample of PBMCs or T cells enriched from blood (not recorded which). The rearrangement joins TRBV28 to TRBJ1-2; D uncertain. The CDR3 loop is CASAGHYGYTF. CDR3 nucleotide sequence: TGTGCCAGCGCAGGCCACTATGGCTACACCTTC.